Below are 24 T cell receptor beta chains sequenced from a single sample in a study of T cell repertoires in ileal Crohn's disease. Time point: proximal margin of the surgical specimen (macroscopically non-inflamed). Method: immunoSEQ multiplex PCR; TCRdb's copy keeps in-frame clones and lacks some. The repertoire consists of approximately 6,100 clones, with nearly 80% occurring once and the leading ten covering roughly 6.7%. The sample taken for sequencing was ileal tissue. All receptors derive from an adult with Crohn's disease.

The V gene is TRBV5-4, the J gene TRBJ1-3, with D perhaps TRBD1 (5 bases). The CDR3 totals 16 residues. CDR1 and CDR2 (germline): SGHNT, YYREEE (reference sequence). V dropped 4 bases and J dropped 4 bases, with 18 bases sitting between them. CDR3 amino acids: CASSLGGLQRGNTIYF. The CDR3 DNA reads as TGTGCCAGCAGCCTGGGGGGACTACAACGGGGAAACACCATATATTTT.

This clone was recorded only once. CDR3 DNA sequence: TGTGCCAGTAGTATACAGGGCCGGTACTATGGCTACACCTTC. This sequence encodes CASSIQGRYYGYTF. The chain uses TRBV19 and TRBJ1-2; TRBD1 is a possible D gene (5 bases). The V end was cut by 2 bases, the J end by 3 bases, with 10 bases between. The germline V gene encodes CDR1 LNHDA and CDR2 SQIVND (reference sequence). CDR3 length: 14 residues.

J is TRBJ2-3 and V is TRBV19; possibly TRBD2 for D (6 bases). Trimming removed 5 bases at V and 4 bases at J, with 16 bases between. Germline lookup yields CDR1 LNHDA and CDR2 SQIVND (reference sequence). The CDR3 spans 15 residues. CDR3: CASSSQRVGADTQYF. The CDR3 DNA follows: TGTGCCAGTAGTTCTCAGCGGGTGGGTGCAGATACGCAGTATTTT. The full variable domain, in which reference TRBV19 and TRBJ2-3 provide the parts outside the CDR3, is DGGITQSPKYLFRKEGQNVTLSCEQNLNHDAMYWYRQDPGQGLRLIYYSQIVNDFQKGDIAEGYSVSREKKESFPLTVTSAQKNPTAFYLCASSSQRVGADTQYFGPGTRLTVL.

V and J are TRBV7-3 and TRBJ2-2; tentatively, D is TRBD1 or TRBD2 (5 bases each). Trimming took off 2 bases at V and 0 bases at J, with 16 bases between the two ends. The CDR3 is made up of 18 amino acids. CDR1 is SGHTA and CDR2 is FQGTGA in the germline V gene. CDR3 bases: TGTGCCAGCAGCTTAGGGGCGGGCGTCCTACCGAACACCGGGGAGCTGTTTTTT. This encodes CASSLGAGVLPNTGELFF.

This chain's CDR3 is CSVGQETEAFF. The CDR3 DNA reads TGCAGCGTTGGGCAGGAAACTGAAGCTTTCTTT. The rearrangement uses TRBV29-1 and TRBJ1-1; no reliable D call. This CDR3 has 11 residues. V gave up 4 bases and J gave up 5 bases, with 8 bases separating them. Germline CDR1 and CDR2: SQVTM and ANQGSEA.

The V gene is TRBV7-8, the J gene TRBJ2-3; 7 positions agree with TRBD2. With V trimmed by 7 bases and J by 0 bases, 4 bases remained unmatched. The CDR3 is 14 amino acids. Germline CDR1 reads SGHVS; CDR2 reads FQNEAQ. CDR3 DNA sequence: TGTGCCAGCAATCAAGCGGGGAGCACAGATACGCAGTATTTT. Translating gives CASNQAGSTDTQYF.

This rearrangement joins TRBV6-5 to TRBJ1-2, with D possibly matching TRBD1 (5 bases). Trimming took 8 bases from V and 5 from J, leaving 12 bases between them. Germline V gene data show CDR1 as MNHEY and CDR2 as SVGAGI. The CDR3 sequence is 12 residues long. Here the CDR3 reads CASGGSSYGYTF. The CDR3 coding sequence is TGTGCCAGCGGGGGGTCTTCTTATGGCTACACCTTC.

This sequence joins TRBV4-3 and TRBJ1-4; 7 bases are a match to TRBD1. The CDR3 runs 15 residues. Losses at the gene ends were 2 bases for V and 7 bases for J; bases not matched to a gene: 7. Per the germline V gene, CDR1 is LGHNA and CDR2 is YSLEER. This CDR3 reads CASSQSSQGGEKLFF. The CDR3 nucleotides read TGCGCCAGCAGCCAAAGTAGTCAGGGGGGTGAAAAACTGTTTTTT.

DNA of the CDR3: TGTGCCAGCAGCTTCGGTCTAGCGGGAACCGGGGAGCTGTTTTTT. Translation: CASSFGLAGTGELFF. This sequence joins TRBV11-2 and TRBJ2-2; 9 positions agree with TRBD2. CDR1 and CDR2 (germline): SGHAT, FQNNGV. Trimming removed 3 bases from V and 5 bases from J; junction bases left unmatched: 4. The CDR3 sequence is 15 residues long.

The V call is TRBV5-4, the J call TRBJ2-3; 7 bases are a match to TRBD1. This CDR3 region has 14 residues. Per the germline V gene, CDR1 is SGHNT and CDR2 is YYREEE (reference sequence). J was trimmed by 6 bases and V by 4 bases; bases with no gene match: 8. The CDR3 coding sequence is TGTGCCAGCAGCGGAGGACAGGCCTCTGATACGCAGTATTTT. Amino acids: CASSGGQASDTQYF.

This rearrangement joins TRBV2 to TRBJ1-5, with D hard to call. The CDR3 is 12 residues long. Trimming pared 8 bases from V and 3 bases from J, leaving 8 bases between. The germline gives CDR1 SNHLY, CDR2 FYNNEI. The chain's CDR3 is CASAEVNQPQHF. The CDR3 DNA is TGTGCCAGCGCGGAGGTCAATCAGCCCCAGCATTTT.

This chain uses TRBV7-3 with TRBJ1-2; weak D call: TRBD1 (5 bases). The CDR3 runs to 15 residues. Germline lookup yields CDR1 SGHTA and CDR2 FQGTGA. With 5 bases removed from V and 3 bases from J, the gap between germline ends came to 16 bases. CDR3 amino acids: CASSRVGGEDYGYTF. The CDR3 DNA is TGTGCCAGCAGCCGCGTGGGAGGGGAGGACTATGGCTACACCTTC.

The CDR3 DNA reads TGTGCCTGGAGGGCCCCAGGCTCCTACAATGAGCAGTTCTTC. Amino acids: CAWRAPGSYNEQFF. V gene TRBV30 combines with J gene TRBJ2-1; D remains ambiguous. The CDR3 length is 14 residues. The germline CDR1 and CDR2 sequences are GTSNPN and SVGIG (reference sequence). V was clipped by 3 bases and J by 0 bases, with 9 bases between them. The variable domain in full, completed from reference TRBV30 and TRBJ2-1, reads SQTIHQWPATLVQPVGSPLSLECTVEGTSNPNLYWYRQAAGRGLQLLFYSVGIGQISSEVPQNLSASRPQDRQFILSSKKLLLSDSGFYLCAWRAPGSYNEQFFGPGTRLTVL.

This CDR3 is CATSTDRAGYGYTF. The CDR3, as DNA: TGTGCCACCTCCACCGACAGGGCTGGCTATGGCTACACCTTC. V is TRBV6-5 and J is TRBJ1-2; 7 positions match TRBD1. The CDR3 contains 14 residues. From germline, CDR1 is MNHEY and CDR2 SVGAGI. After removal of 10 bases from V and 4 bases from J, the junction contained 12 bases not matched to a gene.

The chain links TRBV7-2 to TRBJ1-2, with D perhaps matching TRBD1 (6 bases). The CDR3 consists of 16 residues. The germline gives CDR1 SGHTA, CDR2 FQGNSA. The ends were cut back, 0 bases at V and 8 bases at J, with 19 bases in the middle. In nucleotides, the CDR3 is TGTGCCAGCAGCTTAGCGGGGGCAGGGGAGAGGAAAGGCTACACCTTC. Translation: CASSLAGAGERKGYTF. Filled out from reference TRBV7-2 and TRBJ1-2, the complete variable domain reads GAGVSQSPSNKVTEKGKDVELRCDPISGHTALYWYRQSLGQGLEFLIYFQGNSAPDKSGLPSDRFSAERTGGSVSTLTIQRTQQEDSAVYLCASSLAGAGERKGYTFGSGTRLTVV.

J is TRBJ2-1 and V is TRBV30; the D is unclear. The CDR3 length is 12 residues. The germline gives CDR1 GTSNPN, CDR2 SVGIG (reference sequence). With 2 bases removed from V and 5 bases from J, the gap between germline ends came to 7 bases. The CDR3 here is CAWSTSHNEQFF. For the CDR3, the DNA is TGTGCCTGGAGTACAAGTCACAATGAGCAGTTCTTC.

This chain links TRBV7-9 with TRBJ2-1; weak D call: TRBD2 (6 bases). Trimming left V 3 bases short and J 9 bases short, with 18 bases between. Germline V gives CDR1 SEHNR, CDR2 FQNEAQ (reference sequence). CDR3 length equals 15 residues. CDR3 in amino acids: CASSFKEGGVVEQFF. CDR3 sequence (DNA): TGTGCCAGCAGCTTTAAGGAGGGTGGAGTGGTTGAGCAGTTCTTC.

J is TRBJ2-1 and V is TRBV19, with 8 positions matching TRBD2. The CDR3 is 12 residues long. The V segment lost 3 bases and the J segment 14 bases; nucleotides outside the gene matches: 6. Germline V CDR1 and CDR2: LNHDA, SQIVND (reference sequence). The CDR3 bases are TGTGCCAGTAGTATGGTAGCGGGAATGGAGTTCTTC. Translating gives CASSMVAGMEFF.

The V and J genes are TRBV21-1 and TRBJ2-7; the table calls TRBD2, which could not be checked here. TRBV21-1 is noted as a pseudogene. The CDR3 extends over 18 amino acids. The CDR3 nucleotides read TGTGCCAGCAGCAAACGGACTAGCGGGAGGGCCTCTAGTGGGGAGCAGTACTTC. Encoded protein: CASSKRTSGRASSGEQYF.

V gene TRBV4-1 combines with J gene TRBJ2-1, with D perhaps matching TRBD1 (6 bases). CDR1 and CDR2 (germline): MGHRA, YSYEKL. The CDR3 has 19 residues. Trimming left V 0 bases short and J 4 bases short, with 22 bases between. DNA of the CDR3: TGCGCCAGCAGCCAAGATCTTTATGCCGGGACACCCCTTTACAATGAGCAGTTCTTC. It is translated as CASSQDLYAGTPLYNEQFF.

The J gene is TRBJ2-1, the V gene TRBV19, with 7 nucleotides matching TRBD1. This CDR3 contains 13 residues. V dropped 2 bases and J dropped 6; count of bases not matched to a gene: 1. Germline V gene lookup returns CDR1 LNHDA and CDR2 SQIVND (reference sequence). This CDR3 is CASSINRGNEQFF. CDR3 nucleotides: TGTGCCAGTAGTATAAACAGGGGCAATGAGCAGTTCTTC.

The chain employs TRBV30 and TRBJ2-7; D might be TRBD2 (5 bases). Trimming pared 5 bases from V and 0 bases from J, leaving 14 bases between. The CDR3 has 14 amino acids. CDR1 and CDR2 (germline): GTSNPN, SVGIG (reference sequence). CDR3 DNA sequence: TGTGCCTGGGCTCGAGACCTAGCCTCCTACGAGCAGTACTTC. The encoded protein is CAWARDLASYEQYF.

In DNA form, the CDR3 reads TGTGCCTCGGCATCGGAGGGGGGCTCCTACGAGCAGTACTTC. As protein: CASASEGGSYEQYF. This rearrangement joins TRBV30 to TRBJ2-7, with D perhaps TRBD1 or TRBD2 (6 bases each). The CDR3 spans 14 residues. V shed 7 bases and J shed 0 bases, with 16 bases lying between them. Germline lookup yields CDR1 GTSNPN and CDR2 SVGIG (reference sequence).

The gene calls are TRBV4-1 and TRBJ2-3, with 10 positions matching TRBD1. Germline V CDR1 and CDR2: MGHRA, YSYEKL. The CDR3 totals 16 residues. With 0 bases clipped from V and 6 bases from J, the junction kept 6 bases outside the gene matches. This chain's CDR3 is CASSQERDRGGDTQYF. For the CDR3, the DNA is TGCGCCAGCAGCCAAGAGCGGGACAGGGGAGGGGATACGCAGTATTTT.